A selection of T cell receptor beta chains follows, all from one sample in a study of cytomegalovirus exposure and HLA in healthy donors. This table comes from immunoSEQ multiplex PCR, and its TCRdb copy is limited to in-frame clones, with some not included. The repertoire holds some 140,000 clones, 75% to 85% seen once, with around 7.2% in the top ten. The sequencing input was PBMCs. Every receptor here comes from a man aged 25-45 years in good health and CMV-seropositive. The CDR3 runs from the conserved cysteine through the conserved F or W. The D gene is left open where the match is weak. Where a row states a size, it is once, few, many or the class of an expanded clone; other rows omit it.

d_gene	v_gene	abundance	j_gene	len	CDR3aa	CDR3nt
TRBD1	TRBV19	.	TRBJ1-2	15	CASSIQGDLPYGYTF	TGTGCCAGTAGTATCCAGGGGGACCTTCCCTATGGCTACACCTTC
.	TRBV13	.	TRBJ2-1	16	CASSFGGAGQYNEQFF	TGTGCCAGCAGCTTTGGGGGGGCAGGACAGTACAATGAGCAGTTCTTC
.	TRBV5-6	few	TRBJ2-7	10	CAWGRGEQYF	TGTGCCTGGGGCAGGGGCGAGCAGTACTTC
.	TRBV5-1	.	TRBJ2-6	16	CASSPLLLSGANVLTF	TGCGCCAGCAGCCCCCTTCTCCTCTCTGGGGCCAACGTCCTGACTTTC
.	TRBV6-1	once	TRBJ2-6	15	CASSETVPGANVLTF	TGTGCCAGCAGTGAAACAGTCCCTGGGGCCAACGTCCTGACTTTC
.	TRBV29-1	once	TRBJ1-2	14	CSVEGRSLGYGYTF	TGCAGCGTTGAAGGGCGTAGCCTAGGTTATGGCTACACCTTC
TRBD2	TRBV5-6	.	TRBJ2-1	18	CASTPGAGGASSYNEQFF	TGTGCCAGCACCCCTGGGGCGGGAGGCGCGAGCTCCTACAATGAGCAGTTCTTC
TRBD1	TRBV15	few	TRBJ1-4	15	CATSRATGGHEKLFF	TGTGCCACCAGCAGGGCGACAGGGGGACATGAAAAACTGTTTTTT
.	TRBV6-6	many	TRBJ1-1	14	CASSHISLGREAFF	TGTGCCAGCAGCCACATCTCCCTGGGGCGTGAAGCTTTCTTT
TRBD1	TRBV5-8	.	TRBJ1-1	15	CASSLAMGQGAEAFF	TGTGCCAGCAGCTTGGCTATGGGACAGGGAGCTGAAGCTTTCTTT
.	TRBV5-6	.	TRBJ1-4	17	CASSLAIRQTENEKLFF	TGTGCCAGCAGCTTGGCTATCCGGCAAACAGAGAATGAAAAACTGTTTTTT
TRBD2	TRBV5-4	once	TRBJ2-3	14	CASSSAGGADTQYF	TGTGCCAGCAGCTCAGCGGGAGGGGCAGATACGCAGTATTTT
.	TRBV5-5	.	TRBJ1-2	17	CASSAVGVADSNYGYTF	TGTGCCAGCAGCGCGGTGGGTGTGGCGGATTCTAACTATGGCTACACCTTC
TRBD1	TRBV28	few	TRBJ1-1	20	CASSTSGTGVKVVTFGGAFF	TGTGCCAGCAGTACATCCGGGACAGGGGTAAAAGTGGTGACATTTGGAGGGGCTTTCTTT
.	TRBV25-1	once	TRBJ2-3	15	CASSEYGQATDTQYF	TGTGCCAGCAGTGAATATGGCCAGGCCACAGATACGCAGTATTTT
.	TRBV18	.	TRBJ1-5	14	CASSPKQDNQPQHF	TGTGCCAGCTCACCTAAACAGGACAATCAGCCCCAGCATTTT
TRBD2	TRBV25-1	.	TRBJ2-2	14	CASRTSGRIGELFF	TGTGCCAGCAGGACTAGCGGGAGGATCGGGGAGCTGTTTTTT
.	TRBV14	.	TRBJ2-2	13	CASSLLGTGELFF	TGTGCCAGCAGCCTACTAGGGACCGGGGAGCTGTTTTTT
.	TRBV25-1	.	TRBJ2-5	12	CASSAYLETQYF	TGTGCCAGCAGTGCCTACCTGGAGACCCAGTACTTC
.	TRBV9	.	TRBJ2-7	13	CASSVGSSYEQYF	TGTGCCAGCAGCGTAGGTAGCTCCTACGAGCAGTACTTC
TRBD2	TRBV9	few	TRBJ2-3	17	CASSLGTSGNPTDTQYF	TGTGCCAGCAGCCTAGGGACTAGCGGGAACCCCACAGATACGCAGTATTTT
TRBD1	TRBV6-5	.	TRBJ2-3	15	CASSSQGARTDTQYF	TGTGCCAGCAGCTCACAGGGGGCGCGAACAGATACGCAGTATTTT
.	TRBV9	.	TRBJ1-1	16	CASSVGAQGLNTEAFF	TGTGCCAGCAGCGTAGGGGCACAGGGCCTGAACACTGAAGCTTTCTTT
TRBD1	TRBV7-8	.	TRBJ2-7	15	CASSSGQGPSYEQYF	TGTGCCAGCAGCTCCGGACAGGGGCCCTCCTACGAGCAGTACTTC
.	TRBV30	once	TRBJ1-3	15	CACRGQVNSGNTIYF	TGTGCCTGTCGTGGCCAGGTCAACTCTGGAAACACCATATATTTT
.	TRBV12-5	.	TRBJ2-6	17	CASGPRRNPGGANVLTF	TGTGCTAGTGGTCCTCGGAGAAATCCGGGGGGGGCCAACGTCCTGACTTTC
.	TRBV19	.	TRBJ1-1	19	CASKNTAQTDSPRDTEAFF	TGTGCCAGTAAAAACACAGCTCAAACGGACAGCCCCAGGGACACTGAAGCTTTCTTT
.	TRBV30	.	TRBJ2-2	16	CAWSFGGRGRTGELFF	TGTGCCTGGAGTTTCGGGGGGCGGGGGAGGACCGGGGAGCTGTTTTTT
TRBD1	TRBV7-9	.	TRBJ1-2	15	CASSFAGGPNYGYTF	TGTGCCAGCAGCTTCGCAGGGGGCCCTAACTATGGCTACACCTTC
.	TRBV7-3	.	TRBJ2-2	17	CASSLKLGGKNTGELFF	TGTGCCAGCAGCTTGAAATTGGGGGGAAAGAACACCGGAGAGCTGTTTTTT
.	TRBV28	.	TRBJ2-5	15	CASSLQLETVWTQYF	TGTGCCAGCAGTTTACAATTAGAGACAGTCTGGACCCAGTACTTC
TRBD1	TRBV6-5	.	TRBJ2-7	14	CASSLRDRGHEQYF	TGTGCCAGCAGTCTACGGGACAGGGGCCACGAGCAGTACTTC
.	TRBV19	.	TRBJ2-7	16	CASSIDRKRPSYEQYF	TGTGCCAGTAGTATAGATCGAAAGCGGCCCTCCTACGAGCAGTACTTC
.	TRBV10-3	.	TRBJ2-3	16	CASRGIRGEPTDTQYF	TGTGCCAGCAGGGGGATCCGGGGGGAACCCACAGATACGCAGTATTTT
TRBD1	TRBV28	.	TRBJ2-7	16	CASSTQGQGIPYEQYF	TGTGCCAGCAGTACCCAGGGACAGGGGATTCCCTACGAGCAGTACTTC